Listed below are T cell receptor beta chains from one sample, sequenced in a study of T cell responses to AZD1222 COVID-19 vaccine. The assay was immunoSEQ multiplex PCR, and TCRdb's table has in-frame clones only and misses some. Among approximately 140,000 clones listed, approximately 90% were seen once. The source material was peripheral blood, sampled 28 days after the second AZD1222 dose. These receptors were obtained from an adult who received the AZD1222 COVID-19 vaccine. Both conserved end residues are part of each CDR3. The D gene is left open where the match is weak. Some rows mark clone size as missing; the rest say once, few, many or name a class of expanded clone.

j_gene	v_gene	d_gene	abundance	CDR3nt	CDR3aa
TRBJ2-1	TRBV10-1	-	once	TGCGCCAGCACTCCTAATGAGCAGTTCTTC	CASTPNEQFF
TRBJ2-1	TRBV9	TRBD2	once	TGTGCCAGCAGCGGAACGGGAGGGCCCTACAATGAGCAGTTCTTC	CASSGTGGPYNEQFF
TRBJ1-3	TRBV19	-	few	TGTGCCAGTACCCGAACGGCCTCTGGAAACACCATATATTTT	CASTRTASGNTIYF
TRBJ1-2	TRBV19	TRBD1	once	TGTGCCAGTAGCCCCCCCCCGGGACAGGGAGGAGGCTACACCTTC	CASSPPPGQGGGYTF
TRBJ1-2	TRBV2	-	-	TGTGCCAGCAGTGACGAGGTCTATGGCTACACCTTC	CASSDEVYGYTF
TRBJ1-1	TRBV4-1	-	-	TGCGCCAGCAGCCATCTTACCACCAAACCTGGGACTGAAGCTTTCTTT	CASSHLTTKPGTEAFF
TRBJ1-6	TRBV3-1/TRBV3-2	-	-	TGTGCCAGCAGCCCCAGGGGAGAGGATTCACCCCTCCACTTT	CASSPRGEDSPLHF
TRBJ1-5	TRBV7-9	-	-	TGTGCCAGCAGCTTTCAGAGTAATCAGCCCCAGCATTTT	CASSFQSNQPQHF
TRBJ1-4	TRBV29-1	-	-	TGCAGCGGGGGCAGGGATCATGAAAAACTGTTTTTT	CSGGRDHEKLFF
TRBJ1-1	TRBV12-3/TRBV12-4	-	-	TGTGCCAGCAGTCCTTCGACGGCCCATGAAGCTTTCTTT	CASSPSTAHEAFF
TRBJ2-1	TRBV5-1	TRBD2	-	TGCGCCAGCAGCACCAGCGGGAGGGCCCCCTACAATGAGCAGTTCTTC	CASSTSGRAPYNEQFF
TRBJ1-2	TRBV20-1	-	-	TGCAGTTTCGACAGCTATGGCTACACCTTC	CSFDSYGYTF
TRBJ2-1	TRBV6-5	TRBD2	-	TGTGCCAGCACCCCGGTTCCGGGAGGGGCTGAGCAGTTCTTC	CASTPVPGGAEQFF
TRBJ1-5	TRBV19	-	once	TGTGCCAGTAGTATAGGTAGGGGAGAACAGCCCCAGCATTTT	CASSIGRGEQPQHF
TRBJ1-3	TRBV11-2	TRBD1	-	TGTGCCAGCAGCTCCCCCCGGACAGGGCCTTGGAACACCATATATTTT	CASSSPRTGPWNTIYF
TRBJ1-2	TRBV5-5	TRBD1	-	TGTGCCAGCGTCTCCTTTCGGGGACAGGATAACTATGGCTACACCTTC	CASVSFRGQDNYGYTF
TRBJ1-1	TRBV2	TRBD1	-	TGTGCCAGCAGTGGAGGGTTCGGGGACAGGGACGTAGCTGAAGCTTTCTTT	CASSGGFGDRDVAEAFF
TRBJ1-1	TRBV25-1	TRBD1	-	TGTGCCAGCAGTGAGCCCGGACAGGGATGGACTGAAGCTTTCTTT	CASSEPGQGWTEAFF
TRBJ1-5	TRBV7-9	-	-	TGTGCCAGCAGCCCGAATAGCAATCAGCCCCAGCATTTT	CASSPNSNQPQHF
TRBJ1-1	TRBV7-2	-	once	TGTGCCAGCAGCTTAGCGTTGGTGGGGAAACGGAGTGAAGCTTTCTTT	CASSLALVGKRSEAFF
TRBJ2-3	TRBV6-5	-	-	TGTGCCAGCAGGCGAGGGCGCACAGATACGCAGTATTTT	CASRRGRTDTQYF
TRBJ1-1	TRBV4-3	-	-	TGCGCCAGCAGCCAAGATCGGGGAAGGGCGGGCGCTGAAGCTTTCTTT	CASSQDRGRAGAEAFF
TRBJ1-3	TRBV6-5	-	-	TGTGCCAGCAGCGGACCAACGGGAAACACCATATATTTT	CASSGPTGNTIYF
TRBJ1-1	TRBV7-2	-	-	TGTGCCAGCAGCTTAGCGTCCCCAGTGGGCGCTGAAGCTTTCTTT	CASSLASPVGAEAFF
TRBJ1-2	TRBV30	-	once	TGTGCCTGGAACCCGGGACACTATGGCTACACCTTC	CAWNPGHYGYTF
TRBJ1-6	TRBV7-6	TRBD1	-	TGTGCCAGCAGCTTTTCTCAGGGGGCCGCCTCACCCCTCCACTTT	CASSFSQGAASPLHF
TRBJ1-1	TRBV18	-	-	TGTGCCAGCTCACCCTCCGATGGGACAAACGAAGCTTTCTTT	CASSPSDGTNEAFF
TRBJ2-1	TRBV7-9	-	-	TGTGCCAGCAGCCTCAGGGCGACGGCAGGGAGCTCCTACAATGAGCAGTTCTTC	CASSLRATAGSSYNEQFF
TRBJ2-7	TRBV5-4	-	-	TGTGCCAGCAGCTTGTGGCAGGCCAACTCCTACGAGCAGTACTTC	CASSLWQANSYEQYF
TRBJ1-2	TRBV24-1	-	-	TGTGCCACCAGTGATCCCGGTAGGGGCTACACCTTC	CATSDPGRGYTF
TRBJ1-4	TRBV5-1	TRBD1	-	TGCGCCAGCAGCTGGGACAGGGGGCGTCCATTTAATGAAAAACTGTTTTTT	CASSWDRGRPFNEKLFF
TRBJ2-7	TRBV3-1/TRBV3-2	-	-	TGTGCCAGCAGCCAAGGTTACGAGCAGTACTTC	CASSQGYEQYF
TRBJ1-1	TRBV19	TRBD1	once	TGTGCCAGTAGCCGGACAGGACTGAACACTGAAGCTTTCTTT	CASSRTGLNTEAFF
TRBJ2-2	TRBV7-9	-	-	TGTGCCAGCAGCTTAAGTGGAGGGACCGGGGAGCTGTTTTTT	CASSLSGGTGELFF
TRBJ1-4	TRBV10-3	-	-	TGTGCCATCAGTGACTCGAGGTATGAAAAACTGTTTTTT	CAISDSRYEKLFF
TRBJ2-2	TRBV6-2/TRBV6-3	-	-	TGTGCCAGCAGTCCCGGTCCGTCGAGGGTCACCGGGGAGCTGTTTTTT	CASSPGPSRVTGELFF
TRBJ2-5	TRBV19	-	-	TGTGCCAGTAGTATAAGACTGCGGGAGACCCAGTACTTC	CASSIRLRETQYF
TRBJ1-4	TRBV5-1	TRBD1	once	TGCGCCAGCAGCCCACCGACAGGGGGTAATGAAAAACTGTTTTTT	CASSPPTGGNEKLFF
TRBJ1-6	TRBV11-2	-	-	TGTGCCAGCAGCCCACGCCCGGGGGGATTTAACCCCAATTCACCCCTCCACTTT	CASSPRPGGFNPNSPLHF
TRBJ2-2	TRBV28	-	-	TGTGCCAGCACTTGGAGCGGGGAGCTGTTTTTT	CASTWSGELFF
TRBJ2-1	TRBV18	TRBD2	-	TGTGCCAGCTCACCAAGTCTACCCGGGACTAGCGGGATAGCATCCAATGAGCAGTTCTTC	CASSPSLPGTSGIASNEQFF
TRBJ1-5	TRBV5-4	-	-	TGTGCCAGCAGCTTAGGTGGCGGAGTTAGCAATCAGCCCCAGCATTTT	CASSLGGGVSNQPQHF
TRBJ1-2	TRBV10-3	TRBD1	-	TGTGCCATCAGTGAGTCGACTCTGGGGACAGCGTATGGCTACACCTTC	CAISESTLGTAYGYTF
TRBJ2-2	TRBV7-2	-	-	TGTGCCAGCAGCTCGACAGGGAGGGACACCGGGGAGCTGTTTTTT	CASSSTGRDTGELFF
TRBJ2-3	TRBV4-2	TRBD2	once	TGTGCCAGCAGCCAAGGGCTAGCGGCTTCGGCAGATACGCAGTATTTT	CASSQGLAASADTQYF
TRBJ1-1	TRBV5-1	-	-	TGCGCCAGCAGCACCGCCCCGGGGGGCACTGAAGCTTTCTTT	CASSTAPGGTEAFF
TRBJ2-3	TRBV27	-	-	TGTGCCAGCAGCCGCAGGCCTCCGACCACCACAGATACGCAGTATTTT	CASSRRPPTTTDTQYF
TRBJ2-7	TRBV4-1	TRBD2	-	TGCGCCAGCAGCCAAGACGTGGTGGGAGGGGAGCAGTACTTC	CASSQDVVGGEQYF
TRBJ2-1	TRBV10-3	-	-	TGTGCCATCACCCTGGGACCGGACGTCGATGAGCAGTTCTTC	CAITLGPDVDEQFF
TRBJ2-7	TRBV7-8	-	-	TGTGCCAGCAGCTTAGGCCAGCGCTACGAGCAGTACTTC	CASSLGQRYEQYF
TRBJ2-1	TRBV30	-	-	TGTGCCTGGAGTGTAGAGTGGGGCGCGAGCCATGAGCAGTTCTTC	CAWSVEWGASHEQFF
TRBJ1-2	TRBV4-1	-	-	TGCGCCAGCAGCCAAGATTACCGGAGCTATGGCTACACCTTC	CASSQDYRSYGYTF
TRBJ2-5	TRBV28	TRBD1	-	TGTGCCAGCAGTCCTAGGAACAGGGGGCGTCGGGAGACCCAGTACTTC	CASSPRNRGRRETQYF
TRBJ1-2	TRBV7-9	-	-	TGTGCCAGCAGCTTTTCACCATCGGGCTACACCTTC	CASSFSPSGYTF
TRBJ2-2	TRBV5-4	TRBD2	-	TGTGCCAGCAGCTTGTCCAGCGGGAGACACACCGGGGAGCTGTTTTTT	CASSLSSGRHTGELFF
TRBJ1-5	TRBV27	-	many	TGTGCCAGCAGTTCGTGGGGGAGTAGCAATCAGCCCCAGCATTTT	CASSSWGSSNQPQHF
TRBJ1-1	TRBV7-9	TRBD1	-	TGTGCCAGCTCCCGAGGGGGCTCGGGGACTGAAGCTTTCTTT	CASSRGGSGTEAFF
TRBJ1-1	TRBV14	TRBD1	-	TGTGCCAGCAGCGGATGGGGACAGGGGTACACTGAAGCTTTCTTT	CASSGWGQGYTEAFF
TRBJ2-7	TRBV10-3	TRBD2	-	TGTGCCATCACTCCCGGGACTAGCGGGAGTATCGACGAGCAGTACTTC	CAITPGTSGSIDEQYF